This passage covers 3 T cell receptor beta chains from one sample sequenced in a study of immune evolution from preneoplasia to lung adenocarcinoma. Clones were read by immunoSEQ multiplex PCR, and TCRdb kept only the in-frame ones, dropping some. The sample shows 9,500 to 11,000 clones, more than 75% of them seen only once. What was sequenced was FFPE minimally invasive lung adenocarcinoma tissue. All receptors derive from a person between 65 and 80 years old with lung adenocarcinoma.

The chain combines TRBV5-1 with TRBJ1-3; 7 nucleotides match TRBD1. Per the germline V gene, CDR1 is SGHRS and CDR2 is YFSETQ. The V and J ends lost 1 base and 2 bases, in that order; junction bases with no gene match: 6. The CDR3 is 16 amino acids. The CDR3 DNA reads TGCGCCAGCAGCTTGTACCAGGGGGTTACTGGAAACACCATATATTTT. It codes for CASSLYQGVTGNTIYF.

The chain links TRBV6-1 to TRBJ2-7; D possibly uses TRBD1 or TRBD2 (5 bases each). V lost 4 bases and J 5 bases, leaving 15 bases between the germline ends. Germline V gives CDR1 MNHNS, CDR2 SASEGT. The CDR3 length is 14 residues. CDR3 sequence reads: CASSVQLRDHEQYF. Written as DNA, the CDR3 is TGTGCCAGCAGTGTGCAGCTTAGGGACCACGAGCAGTACTTC.

This chain links TRBV10-3 with TRBJ2-3; D gene uncertain. V lost 6 bases and J 6 bases, leaving 19 bases between the germline ends. The CDR3 contains 15 residues. CDR1 ENHRY and CDR2 SYGVKD come from the germline V gene. The CDR3 bases are TGTGCCATCAGGGGGAACGTCGGCCTTGGGGATACGCAGTATTTT. Its translation is CAIRGNVGLGDTQYF.